A selection of T cell receptor beta chains follows, all from one sample in a study of patients and donors after allogeneic stem cell transplantation. One entry per CDR3 protein results from TCRdb running MiXCR on the RT-PCR reads. The sample includes under 200,000 distinct CDR3 sequences, approximately 30% of them seen just once. Sample: blood, either unsorted or a sorted T cell fraction (not recorded which). The receptors here all came from a human donor who was either an allogeneic HSCT recipient or a stem cell or donor lymphocyte infusion donor (not recorded which). It is not recorded whose cells these are; they may come from a transplant donor. Each CDR3 is given with its conserved first and last residue. D genes are given only for firm matches. Clone size is stated in some rows and not others, as once, few, many or a class when expanded.

J: TRBJ2-1; D: TRBD1; V: TRBV12-3/TRBV12-4; size: -; DNA: TGTGCCAGCAGTCGCGACAGGGGCGAGTTCTTC; CDR3: CASSRDRGEFF
J: TRBJ2-3; D: -; V: TRBV7-2; size: -; DNA: TGTGCCAGCAGCTTACGGGTAACGCAGTATTTT; CDR3: CASSLRVTQYF
J: TRBJ2-4; D: TRBD1; V: TRBV6-2/TRBV6-3; size: -; DNA: TGTGCCAGCAGCCATACAGGGGGATACATTCAGTACTTC; CDR3: CASSHTGGYIQYF
J: TRBJ2-5; D: -; V: TRBV6-6; size: few; DNA: TGTGCCAGCAGTAGACCTACAGGGTTGGAGACCCAGTACTTC; CDR3: CASSRPTGLETQYF
J: TRBJ2-7; D: TRBD2; V: TRBV4-3; size: -; DNA: TGCGCCAGCAGCCAAGGATTAGCGGGGGCCTACGAGCAGTACTTC; CDR3: CASSQGLAGAYEQYF
J: TRBJ1-5; D: -; V: TRBV30; size: -; DNA: TGTGCCTGGGGTTTCAGTGAAGATCAGCCCCAGCATTTT; CDR3: CAWGFSEDQPQHF
J: TRBJ2-1; D: -; V: TRBV4-2; size: once; DNA: TGTGCCAGCAGCCAAGAAAACGGGCCCTACAATGAGCAGTTCTTC; CDR3: CASSQENGPYNEQFF
J: TRBJ2-3; D: TRBD2; V: TRBV28; size: -; DNA: TGTGCCAGTGGGACTAGCGGAACCACAGATACGCAGTATTTT; CDR3: CASGTSGTTDTQYF
J: TRBJ1-1; D: -; V: TRBV18; size: -; DNA: TGTGCCAGCTCACCACTAGGGGAAGGGGCGAACACTGAAGCTTTCTTT; CDR3: CASSPLGEGANTEAFF
J: TRBJ1-5; D: -; V: TRBV7-2; size: few; DNA: TGTGCCAGCAGCTTAGCGGGGGCTAGTAATCAGCCCCAGCATTTT; CDR3: CASSLAGASNQPQHF
J: TRBJ2-3; D: TRBD2; V: TRBV12-3/TRBV12-4; size: -; DNA: TGTGCCAGCAGTTTCCGGACTAGCGGGATGACAGATACGCAGTATTTT; CDR3: CASSFRTSGMTDTQYF
J: TRBJ1-5; D: -; V: TRBV29-1; size: many; DNA: TGCAGCGTTGGGTCCGGGGGCGGGCCTCAGCATTTT; CDR3: CSVGSGGGPQHF
J: TRBJ1-2; D: -; V: TRBV15; size: many; DNA: TGTGCCACCAGCAGAGTTCTGGGGTCGAGGGGCTATGGCTACACCTTC; CDR3: CATSRVLGSRGYGYTF
J: TRBJ1-4; D: TRBD1; V: TRBV7-9; size: few; DNA: TGTGCCAGCAGCAGGACAGGGTCGGGTGAAAAACTGTTTTTT; CDR3: CASSRTGSGEKLFF
J: TRBJ2-5; D: TRBD2; V: TRBV5-4; size: few; DNA: TGTGCCAGCAGCCGAACGACGACTAGCGGGAGATGGAGGGAGACCCAGTACTTC; CDR3: CASSRTTTSGRWRETQYF
J: TRBJ2-1; D: -; V: TRBV28; size: -; DNA: TGTGCCAGCAAAATGGCAGGCGACTACAATGAGCAGTTCTTC; CDR3: CASKMAGDYNEQFF
J: TRBJ2-7; D: -; V: TRBV4-1; size: -; DNA: TGCGCCAGCAGCCCACGCGTAGGTCACGAGCAGTACTTC; CDR3: CASSPRVGHEQYF
J: TRBJ2-1; D: -; V: TRBV20-1; size: -; DNA: TGCAGTGCTAGACCTGCCGGCTCCTACAATGAGCAGTTCTTC; CDR3: CSARPAGSYNEQFF
J: TRBJ1-1; D: -; V: TRBV18; size: few; DNA: TGTGCCAGCTCACCACTCCCGGGGCCGTGGGCTTTCTTT; CDR3: CASSPLPGPWAFF
J: TRBJ2-5; D: -; V: TRBV5-1; size: few; DNA: TGCGCCAGCAGCTCCTTGTCCGGCGGGGAAGAGACCCAGTACTTC; CDR3: CASSSLSGGEETQYF